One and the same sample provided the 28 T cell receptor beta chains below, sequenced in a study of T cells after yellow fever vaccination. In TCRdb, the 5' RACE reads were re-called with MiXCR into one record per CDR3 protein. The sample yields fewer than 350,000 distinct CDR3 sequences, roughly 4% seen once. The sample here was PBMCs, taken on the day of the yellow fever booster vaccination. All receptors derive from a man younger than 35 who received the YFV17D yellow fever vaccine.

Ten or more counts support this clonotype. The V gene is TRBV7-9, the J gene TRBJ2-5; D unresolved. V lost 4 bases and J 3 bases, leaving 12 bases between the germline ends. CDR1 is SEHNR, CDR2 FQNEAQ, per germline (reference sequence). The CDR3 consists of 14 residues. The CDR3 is CASSWASQEETQYF. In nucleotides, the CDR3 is TGTGCCAGCAGCTGGGCTAGTCAAGAAGAGACCCAGTACTTC.

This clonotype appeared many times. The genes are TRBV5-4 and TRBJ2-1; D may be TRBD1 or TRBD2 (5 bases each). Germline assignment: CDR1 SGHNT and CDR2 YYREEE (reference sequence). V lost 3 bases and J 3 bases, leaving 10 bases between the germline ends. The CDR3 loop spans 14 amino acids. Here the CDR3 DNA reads TGTGCCAGCAGCTACCGGGACCACTACAATGAGCAGTTCTTC. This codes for CASSYRDHYNEQFF. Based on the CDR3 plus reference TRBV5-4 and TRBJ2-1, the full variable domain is ETGVTQSPTHLIKTRGQQVTLRCSSQSGHNTVSWYQQALGQGPQFIFQYYREEENGRGNFPPRFSGLQFPNYSSELNVNALELDDSALYLCASSYRDHYNEQFFGPGTRLTVL.

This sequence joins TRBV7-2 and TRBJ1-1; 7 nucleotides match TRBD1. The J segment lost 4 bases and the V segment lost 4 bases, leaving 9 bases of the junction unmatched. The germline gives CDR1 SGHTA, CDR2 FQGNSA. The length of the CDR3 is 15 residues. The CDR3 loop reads CASSYRDRTATEAFF. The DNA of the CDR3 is TGTGCCAGCAGCTACCGGGACAGAACCGCCACTGAAGCTTTCTTT.

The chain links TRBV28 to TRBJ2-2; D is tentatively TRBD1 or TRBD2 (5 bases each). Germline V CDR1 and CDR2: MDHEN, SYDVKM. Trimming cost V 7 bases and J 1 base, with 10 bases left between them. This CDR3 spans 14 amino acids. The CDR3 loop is CASIMGVNTGELFF. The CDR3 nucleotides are TGTGCCAGCATCATGGGGGTGAACACCGGGGAGCTGTTTTTT.

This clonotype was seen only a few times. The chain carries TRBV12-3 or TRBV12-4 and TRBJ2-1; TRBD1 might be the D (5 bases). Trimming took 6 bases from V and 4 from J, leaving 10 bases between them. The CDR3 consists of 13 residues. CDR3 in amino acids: CASRIDRYNEQFF. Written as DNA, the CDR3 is TGTGCCAGCAGGATAGACAGATACAATGAGCAGTTCTTC.

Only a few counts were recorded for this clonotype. The DNA for the CDR3 is TGCGCCAGCAGCCAAGAACCCGGCTCCTACAATGAGCAGTTCTTC. Its protein product is CASSQEPGSYNEQFF. V usage is TRBV4-1 and J usage is TRBJ2-1; D gene unclear. Trimming pared 0 bases from V and 0 bases from J, leaving 6 bases between. CDR3 length: 15 amino acids. The germline V gene encodes CDR1 MGHRA and CDR2 YSYEKL.

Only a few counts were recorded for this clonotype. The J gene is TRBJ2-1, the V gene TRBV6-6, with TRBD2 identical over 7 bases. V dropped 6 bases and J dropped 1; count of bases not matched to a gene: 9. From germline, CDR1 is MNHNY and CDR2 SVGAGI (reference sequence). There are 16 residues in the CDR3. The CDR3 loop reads CASRIFGLGSYNEQFF. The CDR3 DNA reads TGTGCCAGCAGAATTTTCGGACTAGGTTCCTACAATGAGCAGTTCTTC.

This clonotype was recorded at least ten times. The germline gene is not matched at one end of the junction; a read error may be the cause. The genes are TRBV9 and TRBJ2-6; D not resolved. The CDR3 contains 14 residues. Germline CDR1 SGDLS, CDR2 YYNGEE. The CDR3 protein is CASSVSSGANVLTF. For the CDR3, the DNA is TGCGCCAGCAGCGTCAGCTCTGGGGCCAACGTCCTGACTTTC.

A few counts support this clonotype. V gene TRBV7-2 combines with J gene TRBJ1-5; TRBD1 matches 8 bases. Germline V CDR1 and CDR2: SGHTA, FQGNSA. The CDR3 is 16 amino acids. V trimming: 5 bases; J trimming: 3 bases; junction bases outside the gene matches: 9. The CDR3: CASSPRTGYLNQPQHF. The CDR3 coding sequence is TGTGCCAGCAGCCCCCGGACAGGGTATCTCAATCAGCCCCAGCATTTT.

CDR3 sequence: CASSPMGQGDQPQHF. CDR3 nucleotides: TGTGCCAGCTCACCAATGGGGCAGGGGGATCAGCCCCAGCATTTT. J is TRBJ1-5 and V is TRBV18; 7 bases map to TRBD1. CDR3 length equals 15 residues. In germline, CDR1 is KGHSH, CDR2 LQKENI. Trimming took 2 bases from V and 5 from J; bases not matched to a gene: 6.

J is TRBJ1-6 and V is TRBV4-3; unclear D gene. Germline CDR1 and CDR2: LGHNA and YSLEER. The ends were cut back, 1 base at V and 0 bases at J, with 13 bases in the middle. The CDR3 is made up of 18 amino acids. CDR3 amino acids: CASSQGGLAGSYNSPLHF. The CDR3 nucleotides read TGCGCCAGCAGCCAAGGTGGCCTAGCCGGCTCCTATAATTCACCCCTCCACTTT.

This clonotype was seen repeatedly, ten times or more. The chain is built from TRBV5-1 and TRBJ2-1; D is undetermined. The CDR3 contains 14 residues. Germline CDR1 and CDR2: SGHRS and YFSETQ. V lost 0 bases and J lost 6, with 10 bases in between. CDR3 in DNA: TGCGCCAGCAGCTTGGCCTGGAGAGCCAATGAGCAGTTCTTC. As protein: CASSLAWRANEQFF.

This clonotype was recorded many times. CDR3 bases: TGTGCCAGCAGCCGGGAGGGTATAAACACTGAAGCTTTCTTT. The encoded protein is CASSREGINTEAFF. V usage is TRBV3-1 and J usage is TRBJ1-1; D is ambiguous. The CDR3 runs 14 residues. Per the germline V gene, CDR1 is LGHDT and CDR2 is YNNKEL (reference sequence). V was shortened by 4 bases and J by 2 bases, with 11 bases between the two germline ends.

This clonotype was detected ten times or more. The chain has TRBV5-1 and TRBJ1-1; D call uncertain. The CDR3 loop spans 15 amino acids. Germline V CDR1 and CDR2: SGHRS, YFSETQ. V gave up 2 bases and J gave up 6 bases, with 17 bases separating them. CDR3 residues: CASSFNRRTYAEAFF. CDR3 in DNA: TGCGCCAGCAGCTTTAATAGGCGAACATACGCTGAAGCTTTCTTT.

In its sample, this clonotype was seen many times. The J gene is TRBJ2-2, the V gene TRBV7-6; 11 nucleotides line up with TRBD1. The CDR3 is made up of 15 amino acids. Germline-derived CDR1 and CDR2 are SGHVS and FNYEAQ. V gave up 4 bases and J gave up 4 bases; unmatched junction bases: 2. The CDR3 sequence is CASSSGQGGTGELFF. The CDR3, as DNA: TGTGCCAGCAGCTCGGGACAGGGGGGCACCGGGGAGCTGTTTTTT.

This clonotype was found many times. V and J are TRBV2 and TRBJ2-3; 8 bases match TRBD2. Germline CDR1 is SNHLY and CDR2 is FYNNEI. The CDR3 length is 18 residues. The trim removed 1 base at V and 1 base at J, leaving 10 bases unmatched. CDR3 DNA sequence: TGTGCCAGCAGTGAAGTGGGCCTGCTAGCGGGTGGCACAGATACGCAGTATTTT. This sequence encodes CASSEVGLLAGGTDTQYF.

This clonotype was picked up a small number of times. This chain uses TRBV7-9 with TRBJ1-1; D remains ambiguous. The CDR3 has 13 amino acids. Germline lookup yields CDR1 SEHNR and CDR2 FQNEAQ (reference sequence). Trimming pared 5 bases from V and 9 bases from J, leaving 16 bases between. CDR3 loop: CASSPGSMAKAFF. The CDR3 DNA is TGTGCCAGCAGCCCGGGGAGCATGGCCAAAGCTTTCTTT.

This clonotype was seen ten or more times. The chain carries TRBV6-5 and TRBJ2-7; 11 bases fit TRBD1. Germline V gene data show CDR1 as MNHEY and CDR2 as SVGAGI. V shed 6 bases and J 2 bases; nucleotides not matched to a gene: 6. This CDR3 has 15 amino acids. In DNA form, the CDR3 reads TGTGCCAGCAGAAGATGGGGACAGGGGGCCTACGAGCAGTACTTC. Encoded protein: CASRRWGQGAYEQYF.

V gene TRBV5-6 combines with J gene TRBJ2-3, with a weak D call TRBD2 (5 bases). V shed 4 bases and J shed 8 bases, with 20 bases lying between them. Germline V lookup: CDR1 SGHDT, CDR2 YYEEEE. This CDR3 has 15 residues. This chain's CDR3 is CASSGRLLGHGTQYF. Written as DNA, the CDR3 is TGTGCCAGCAGCGGGAGACTATTGGGCCACGGTACGCAGTATTTT. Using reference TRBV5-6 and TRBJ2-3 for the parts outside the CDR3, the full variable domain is DAGVTQSPTHLIKTRGQQVTLRCSPKSGHDTVSWYQQALGQGPQFIFQYYEEEERQRGNFPDRFSGHQFPNYSSELNVNALLLGDSALYLCASSGRLLGHGTQYFGPGTRLTVL.

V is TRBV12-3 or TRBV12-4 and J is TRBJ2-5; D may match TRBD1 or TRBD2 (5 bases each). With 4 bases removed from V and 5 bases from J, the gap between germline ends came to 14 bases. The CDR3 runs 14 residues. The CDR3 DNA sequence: TGTGCCAGCAGTTCACGGGACCCCGGGGAGACCCAGTACTTC. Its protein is CASSSRDPGETQYF.

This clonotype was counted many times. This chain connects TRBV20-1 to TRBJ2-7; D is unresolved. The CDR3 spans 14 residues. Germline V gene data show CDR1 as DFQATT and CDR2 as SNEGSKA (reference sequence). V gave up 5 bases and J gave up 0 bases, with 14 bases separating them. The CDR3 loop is CSAWNVAGSYEQYV. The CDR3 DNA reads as TGCAGTGCTTGGAACGTGGCAGGCTCCTACGAGCAGTACGTC.

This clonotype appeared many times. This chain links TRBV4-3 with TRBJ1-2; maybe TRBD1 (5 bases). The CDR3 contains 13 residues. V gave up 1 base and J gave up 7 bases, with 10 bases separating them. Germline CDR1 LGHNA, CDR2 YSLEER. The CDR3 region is CASSQAQGRGYTF. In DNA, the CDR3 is TGCGCCAGCAGCCAAGCTCAGGGTCGTGGCTACACCTTC.

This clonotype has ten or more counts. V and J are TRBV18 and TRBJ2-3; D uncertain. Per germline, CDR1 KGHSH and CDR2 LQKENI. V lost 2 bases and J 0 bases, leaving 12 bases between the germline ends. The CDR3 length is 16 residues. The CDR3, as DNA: TGTGCCAGCTCACCATATGGTAGACTTAGCACAGATACGCAGTATTTT. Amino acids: CASSPYGRLSTDTQYF.

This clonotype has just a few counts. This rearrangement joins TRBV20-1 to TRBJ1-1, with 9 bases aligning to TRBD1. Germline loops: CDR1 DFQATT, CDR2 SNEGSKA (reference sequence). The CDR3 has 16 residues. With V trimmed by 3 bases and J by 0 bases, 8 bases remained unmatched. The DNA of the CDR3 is TGCAGTGCTAGGTGGGACAGGGTGGGAATGAACACTGAAGCTTTCTTT. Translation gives CSARWDRVGMNTEAFF.

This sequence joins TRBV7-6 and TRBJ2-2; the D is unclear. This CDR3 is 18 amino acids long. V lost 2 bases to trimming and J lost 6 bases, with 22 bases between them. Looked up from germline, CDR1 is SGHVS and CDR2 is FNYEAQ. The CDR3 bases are TGTGCCAGCAGCTTATCAGTTGGAATCCATTCAAACGCCGGGGAGCTGTTTTTT. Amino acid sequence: CASSLSVGIHSNAGELFF.

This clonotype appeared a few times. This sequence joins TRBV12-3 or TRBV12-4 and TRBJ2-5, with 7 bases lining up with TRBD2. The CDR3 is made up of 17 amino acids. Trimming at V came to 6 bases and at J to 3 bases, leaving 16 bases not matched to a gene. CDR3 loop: CASSDSGWSAGEETQYF. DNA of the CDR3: TGTGCCAGCAGCGACTCCGGTTGGTCGGCGGGAGAAGAGACCCAGTACTTC.

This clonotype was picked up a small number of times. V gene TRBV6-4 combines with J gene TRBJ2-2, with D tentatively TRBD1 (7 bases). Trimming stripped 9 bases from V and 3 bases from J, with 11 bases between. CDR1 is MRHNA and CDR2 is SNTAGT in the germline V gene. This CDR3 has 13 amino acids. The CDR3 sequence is CASQGGYTGELFF. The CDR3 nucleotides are TGTGCCAGTCAGGGGGGATACACCGGGGAGCTGTTTTTT.

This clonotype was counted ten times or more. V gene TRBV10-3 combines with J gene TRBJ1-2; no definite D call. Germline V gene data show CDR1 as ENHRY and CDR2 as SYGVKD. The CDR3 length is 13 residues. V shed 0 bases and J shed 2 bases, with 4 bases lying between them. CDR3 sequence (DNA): TGTGCCATCAGTGAGTCTTCGAACTATGGCTACACCTTC. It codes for CAISESSNYGYTF.